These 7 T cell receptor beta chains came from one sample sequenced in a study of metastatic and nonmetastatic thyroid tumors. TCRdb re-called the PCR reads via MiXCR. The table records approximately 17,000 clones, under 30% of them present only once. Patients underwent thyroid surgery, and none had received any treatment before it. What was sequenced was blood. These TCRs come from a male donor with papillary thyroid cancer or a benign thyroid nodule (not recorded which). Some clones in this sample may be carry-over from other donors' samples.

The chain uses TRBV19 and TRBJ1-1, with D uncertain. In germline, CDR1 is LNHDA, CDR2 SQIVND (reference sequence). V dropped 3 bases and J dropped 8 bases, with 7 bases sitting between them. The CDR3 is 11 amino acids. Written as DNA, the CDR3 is TGTGCCAGTAGTATGATGGGGGAAGCTTTCTTT. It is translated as CASSMMGEAFF.

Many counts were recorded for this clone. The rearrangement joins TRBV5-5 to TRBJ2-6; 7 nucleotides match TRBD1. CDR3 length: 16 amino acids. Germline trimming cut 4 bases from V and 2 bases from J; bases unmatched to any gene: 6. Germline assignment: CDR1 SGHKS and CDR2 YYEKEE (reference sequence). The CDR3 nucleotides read TGTGCCAGCAGCATTTACGGGACAGCTGGGGCCAACGTCCTGACTTTC. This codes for CASSIYGTAGANVLTF.

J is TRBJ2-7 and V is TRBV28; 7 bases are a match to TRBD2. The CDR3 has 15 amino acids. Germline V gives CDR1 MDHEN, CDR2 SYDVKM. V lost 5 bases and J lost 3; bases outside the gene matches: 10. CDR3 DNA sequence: TGTGCCAGCAGTCAGAGCGGGATGAGAAACTACGAGCAGTACTTC. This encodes CASSQSGMRNYEQYF.

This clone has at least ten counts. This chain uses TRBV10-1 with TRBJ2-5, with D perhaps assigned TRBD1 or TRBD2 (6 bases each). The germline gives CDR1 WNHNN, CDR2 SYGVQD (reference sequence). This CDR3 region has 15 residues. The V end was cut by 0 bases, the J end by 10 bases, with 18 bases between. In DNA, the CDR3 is TGCGCCAGCAGTGAGTCGGGGGCTGGAGGGTTCGGCCAGTACTTC. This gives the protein CASSESGAGGFGQYF.

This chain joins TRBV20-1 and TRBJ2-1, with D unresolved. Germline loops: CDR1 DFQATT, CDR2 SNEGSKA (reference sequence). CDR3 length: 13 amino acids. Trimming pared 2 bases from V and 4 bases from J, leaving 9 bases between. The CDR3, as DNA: TGCAGTGCTAGAAGGGCAGCTTACAATGAGCAGTTCTTC. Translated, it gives CSARRAAYNEQFF.

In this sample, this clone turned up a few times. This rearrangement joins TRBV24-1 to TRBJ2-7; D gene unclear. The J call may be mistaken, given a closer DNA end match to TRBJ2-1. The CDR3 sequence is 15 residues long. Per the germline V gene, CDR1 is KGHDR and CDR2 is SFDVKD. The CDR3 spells CATSDRSHPTYEQFF. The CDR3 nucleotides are TGTGCCACCAGTGATCGCAGCCATCCCACCTACGAGCAGTTCTTC.

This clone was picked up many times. CDR3 coding DNA: TGTGCCAGTAGTACAGGACGGGGGGCCACCGGGGAGCTGTTTTTT. It encodes CASSTGRGATGELFF. V usage is TRBV19 and J usage is TRBJ2-2; the D gene is possibly TRBD2 (7 bases). V lost 4 bases to trimming and J lost 4 bases, with 13 bases between them. Looked up from germline, CDR1 is LNHDA and CDR2 is SQIVND (reference sequence). The CDR3 sequence is 15 residues long.